Detailed here is one TCR beta chain. This clonotype appeared a few times. What antigen it recognizes has not been identified. Nothing much larger sits one base from this clone, and base qualities are not available. SuperScript III was used to reverse transcribe 500 ng RNA with primers targeting the alpha and beta constant regions. Alpha and beta chain libraries were generated separately via chain-specific third strand synthesis with multiplexing indices. The protocol used a single primer pair to amplify all rearrangements within a chain, which avoided primer bias, and attached molecular barcodes to each cDNA molecule. The SP2 sequencing primer site and a random hexamer were carried on a 5' RACE adapter, to which purified cDNA was joined by T4 RNA Ligase 1. Second strand synthesis was performed with Phusion polymerase and primed from the SP2 site, and slow temperature ramps were applied to favor optimal annealing. Joined together, two random hexamer sequences that had both been added before amplification formed the 12-nucleotide barcode of each molecule. A brief initial PCR introduced P5 and P7 adapter elements together with a second index, and a roughly 25-cycle amplification PCR using P5s and P7 primers was subsequently performed. A total of roughly 30 PCR cycles were applied to the libraries, which were quantified on a Qubit, sized on a Bioanalyzer, and diluted to about 3.8 nM. The normalized libraries were sequenced on an Illumina MiSeq using 2 x 250 paired-end kits. MinElute columns were the means by which the reverse transcription reactions were cleaned up, and the reactions were eluted into about 10 ul Tris-Cl. A 1:1 ratio of AMPure XP beads was used to clean the adapter ligations after they had run for 20 to 25 hours at 16 degrees C. On the authors' methods: A modified Decombinator processed the demultiplexed FASTQ files and output V, J, insert and barcode information. Sequences that shared a barcode but differed from the dominant sequence were treated as errors and discarded, and barcodes were clustered at Levenshtein distance 3 and counted to estimate the original cDNA molecules. For downstream analyses, the R packages ineq, vegan, igraph and RCytoscape were used, along with IMGT nomenclature and CDR3 definitions. V gene usage was computed over distinct sequences, each TCR counted once to avoid skew from clonal expansion. Unique CDR3 amino acid sequences within a donor were connected in similarity networks whenever two sequences differed by a single Levenshtein edit. The authors compiled published HIV-specific CDR3s (about 92 alpha, just over 700 beta) and CMV-specific CDR3s (roughly twelve alpha, fewer than 300 beta) and searched for them in the repertoires. It was shown by random subsampling to size-matched repertoires that the decreased diversity of patients was not caused by their lower sequence numbers. In TCRdb, the public reads were trimmed at Q25 with fastp and aligned with MiXCR, with productive beta chains retained. Duplicate CDR3 protein sequences are folded into a single record with the most common DNA and genes. Here the V and J calls rest on TCRdb's processing, not on the authors' analysis. The sample table contains more than 4,500 distinct CDR3 sequences; only one count was recorded for roughly 22% of them. The ten top clones hold roughly 28% of the sample.

Taken from the germline V gene, the CDR1 and CDR2 loops are SQVTM and ANQGSEA. Spanning cysteine to phenylalanine, the CDR3 consists of 14 amino acids. The DNA shown is the 42-base CDR3, in frame from base 1. After removal of 6 bases from V and 1 base from J, the junction retains 8 bases not matched to a gene. The data were obtained in a study of HIV-infected patients and healthy controls (TCRdb year 2014). The study in broad terms: After three months of therapy, CD4 counts in 14 of 16 patients increased to a modest but significant degree while remaining below normal ranges. CD8 counts did not change consistently during early therapy, while the CD4:CD8 ratio increased slightly. An undetectable viral load was attained by 11 of 16 patients by the second bleed and by all patients after a further year of therapy. Patients lacked overall T-cell lymphocytopenia, and total CDR3 counts per chain did not differ significantly from controls. The study tested whether deep TCR repertoire sequencing of HIV patients' small blood samples could capture immune perturbation and reconstitution.

Beyond this particular receptor, the publication reports: By Jaccard index and by the count of highly shared sequences, healthy controls shared more CDR3s between individuals than HIV+ patients did. The study cohorts differed slightly in age and sex profile, but those differences did not account for the observed differences in diversity. Using whole blood restricted sequencing depth and prevented separating the dynamics of distinct T-cell subpopulations. The study did not determine donor HLA types. A major limit on how widely the findings apply, in the view of the authors, was that only sixteen HIV-infected individuals were processed. Most CMV-associated CDR3s became more frequent during therapy, although their change was not significant, whereas HIV-associated CDR3s showed a significant decrease in frequency. HIV-infected repertoires had significantly higher mean Gini indices than controls, possibly reflecting oligoclonality. Rare events from HIV-infected data received too much weight under size-matching, and comparisons were complicated by unequal numbers of distinct sequences between patients and controls. Eight alpha and eight beta V genes showed significantly different mean usage between HIV-infected patients and controls. Compared with untreated HIV+ repertoires, healthy control repertoires had roughly threefold more distinct CDR3s and a higher Shannon diversity. Pairing of alpha and beta chains was not determined in the samples. Alpha-chain CDR3s from MAIT cells appeared at high frequency in healthy controls but were severely depleted in HIV+ repertoires. Size-matched repertoire data did not replicate the apparent post-therapy recovery of the Gini index in HIV-infected patients. Only about three months of therapy was reflected in the treated samples, a period arguably too short to observe immune reconstitution given low adult thymic output.

Follow-up blood from HIV-infected patients was collected roughly three months, about 14 weeks, after antiretroviral therapy began. Whole blood was used without fractionating the cells, so the repertoire represented all peripheral T cells without sorting. For RNA extraction, an approximately 2.5 ml sample of peripheral blood was drawn into Tempus tubes. Patients with febrile or AIDS-related illness, tumors, hepatitis B or C coinfection, immunomodulatory therapy, recent vaccination or treatment interruptions were excluded from enrollment. Residual genomic DNA was removed with the TURBO-DNase kit and globin mRNA was depleted with GLOBINclear.

This TCR was recovered from an adult with HIV infection. The source was blood, collected during antiretroviral therapy. This chain is built from TRBV29-1 and TRBJ1-1, and 7 junctional nucleotides match TRBD1. The DNA sequence is given as TGCAGCGTCAACCGTGGACAGGCGAACACTGAAGCTTTCTTT. This encodes CSVNRGQANTEAFF.